This T cell receptor (beta chain) came from a study of T cell responses to AZD1222 COVID-19 vaccine. Study results and caveats: The peak T cell response came first, and repertoires were sampled only after it. Spike-wide vaccine-associated CD4 TCRs dominated at 160-218 and 743-854. Unmutated regions of variants are reportedly targeted by nearly half of spike-specific TCRs. White British ancestry dominated among donors, who included more females, and clonal diversity was possibly underestimated.

On this clone itself: The antigen is not known.

Only in-frame clones appear in the TCRdb table, and some are missing; sequencing was by immunoSEQ multiplex PCR. The sample has about 120,000 clones; roughly 90% are singletons. V gave up 5 bases and J gave up 1 base; unmatched junction bases: 4. The CDR3 sequence is 15 residues long. From germline, CDR1 is MNHEY and CDR2 SVGAGI. The origin of this receptor is an adult in good health. The sequencing here drew on peripheral blood, taken on day 0 of AZD1222 vaccination. The V call is TRBV6-5, the J call TRBJ1-5, with TRBD1 matching 8 bases. CDR3 sequence: CASSLNRGSNQPQHF. CDR3 coding DNA: TGTGCCAGCAGTCTTAACAGGGGGAGCAATCAGCCCCAGCATTTT.